Listed below are T cell receptor beta chains from one sample, sequenced in a study of regulatory T cells in long-lasting Graves disease. TCRdb processed the multiplex PCR reads anew with MiXCR; each CDR3 protein has one entry. This sample has roughly 490,000 distinct CDR3 sequences; about 20% occur once, and the top ten carry less than 15%. The source was peripheral blood mononuclear cells (PBMCs), collected when the disease was refractory, from a patient treated with antithyroid drugs. The origin of the receptors is a female donor with Graves disease. Both conserved end residues are part of each CDR3. Fields, in order: V gene, clone size, J gene, D gene, CDR3 protein, CDR3 DNA. The D gene is left open where the match is weak. Size is omitted from some rows. Given values are once, few, many or a class for expanded clones.

>TRBV7-3|-|TRBJ1-5|-
CASSFRNGSNQPQHF
TGTGCCAGCAGCTTTAGGAACGGTAGCAATCAGCCCCAGCATTTT
>TRBV3-1|many|TRBJ1-6|-
CASSQRLRDSPLHF
TGTGCCAGCAGCCAACGACTCCGGGACTCACCCCTCCACTTT
>TRBV6-5|-|TRBJ2-7|TRBD1
CASSFTGTVEEQYF
TGTGCCAGCAGTTTCACCGGGACAGTGGAAGAGCAGTACTTC
>TRBV4-3|few|TRBJ1-6|-
CASSQEGRGANSPLHF
TGCGCCAGCAGCCAAGAGGGGAGGGGGGCTAATTCACCCCTCCACTTT
>TRBV7-2|many|TRBJ2-7|-
CASSLGAYEQYF
TGTGCCAGCAGCTTAGGAGCCTACGAGCAGTACTTC
>TRBV20-1|-|TRBJ1-5|TRBD1
CSSGQGAPKQPQHF
TGCAGTTCCGGACAGGGGGCCCCTAAACAGCCCCAGCATTTT
>TRBV28|many|TRBJ1-2|TRBD1
CASSWTGQGAEGYTF
TGTGCCAGCAGCTGGACGGGACAGGGGGCGGAAGGCTACACCTTC
>TRBV15|many|TRBJ2-2|-
CATSPHLKGDGELFF
TGTGCCACCAGCCCGCACCTAAAGGGTGACGGGGAGCTGTTTTTT
>TRBV27|few|TRBJ1-6|-
CASSLKVGQSLHF
TGTGCCAGCAGTTTAAAAGTAGGTCAATCCCTCCACTTT
>TRBV6-2/TRBV6-3|few|TRBJ1-1|-
CASSYSAGTNTEAFF
TGTGCCAGCAGTTACTCAGCAGGTACGAACACTGAAGCTTTCTTT
>TRBV20-1|few|TRBJ1-1|-
CSARDPGAGTEAFF
TGCAGTGCTAGAGATCCAGGGGCGGGAACTGAAGCTTTCTTT
>TRBV3-1|-|TRBJ2-7|-
CASSQGRSRDEQYF
TGTGCCAGCAGCCAAGGTCGTTCAAGGGACGAGCAGTACTTC
>TRBV6-1|-|TRBJ2-7|-
CASSQDRLLTYEQYF
TGTGCCAGCAGTCAAGACAGGCTCTTAACCTACGAGCAGTACTTC
>TRBV2|many|TRBJ2-4|-
CASSETAGLNIQYF
TGTGCCAGCAGCGAAACAGCTGGGTTAAACATTCAGTACTTC
>TRBV28|many|TRBJ1-1|-
CASTGAGEANTEAFF
TGTGCCAGCACAGGGGCAGGCGAGGCCAACACTGAAGCTTTCTTT
>TRBV10-3|few|TRBJ2-5|TRBD1
CAIGSSGGRGQETQYF
TGTGCCATCGGCTCCTCAGGGGGACGCGGGCAAGAGACCCAGTACTTC
>TRBV20-1|few|TRBJ2-7|TRBD1
CSARGGQGPYEQYF
TGCAGTGCTAGAGGGGGACAGGGTCCCTACGAGCAGTACTTC
>TRBV5-1|-|TRBJ2-5|TRBD2
CASSHSGTSGREETQYF
TGCGCCAGCAGCCATTCCGGGACTAGCGGGAGGGAAGAGACCCAGTACTTC
>TRBV12-3/TRBV12-4|many|TRBJ1-1|-
CASSLVPGQSEAFF
TGTGCCAGCAGTTTAGTCCCGGGCCAATCTGAAGCTTTCTTT
>TRBV6-5|many|TRBJ1-4|-
CASSYASPTNEKLFF
TGTGCCAGCAGTTACGCCAGCCCAACTAATGAAAAACTGTTTTTT
>TRBV28|-|TRBJ2-1|TRBD1
CASRGTGYNEQFF
TGTGCCAGCAGGGGGACAGGCTACAATGAGCAGTTCTTC
>TRBV7-3|many|TRBJ2-2|-
CASSPTVAGELFF
TGTGCCAGCAGCCCAACAGTGGCCGGGGAGCTGTTTTTT